Reported below is one TCR beta chain. This clone showed up just once. No antigen is known for it. Per-nucleotide qualities are absent, and no much larger clonotype sits a single base away. The germline V end is reduced by 5 bases and the J end by 4 bases; junction bases left unmatched: 9. CDR1 SEHNR and CDR2 FQNEAQ were looked up in the germline V gene (reference sequence). The CDR3 covers 15 residues, taking in both the cysteine and the phenylalanine. Here the CDR3 DNA is all that survives: 45 bases in frame from base 1. The CDR3 regions of human TCRbeta chains were analyzed by immunosequencing. On the study's bioinformatics: TCRs in the repertoires were compared against a reference library of SARS-CoV-2-specific TCRs that had been generated with the MIRA antigen-specificity platform. Breadth was defined as the fraction of unique TCRs that were SARS-CoV-2-associated, and depth was defined as the fraction of total T cells that were SARS-CoV-2-associated. Each spike-specific TCR was assigned to its reactive spike region and to a CD4 or CD8 class using the MIRA data. Log10-transformed breadth and depth values were compared by one-way ANOVA with Sidak's multiple comparisons tests. What TCRdb holds here is the immuneACCESS table cut down to in-frame rearrangements. Part of the clones is not present; checked against another copy, under half of the missing clones reflect an unresolved V gene, and the others are unexplained. Clone size and the V and J calls come from that table; the DNA yielded D and trimming. This sample is represented by roughly 120,000 clones; about four fifths of them were singletons. Roughly 4.5% of the sample is in the top ten clones.

This sample stems from a study of T cell responses to AZD1222 COVID-19 vaccine (dated by TCRdb to the early 2020s). Notes on the research overall: Because spike-specific TCR depth and breadth did not differ between the two schedules, AZD1222 recipients who got a second dose at roughly 4 weeks were pooled with those who got a second dose at roughly 12 weeks. A total of 233 trial participants underwent TCR sequencing, of whom nearly 210 had received two doses of AZD1222 and 26 had received two doses of the MenACWY control vaccine. Trial participants were enrolled by age into 18-55, 56-69 and 70-plus year subgroups, with approximately 150, 30 and 60 TCR-sequenced participants respectively.

Beyond this particular receptor, the publication reports: Vaccine-associated CD4 TCRs spanned the whole spike protein, with dominant responses in regions 160-218 and 743-854. Participants were mostly white British, with more females than males. The authors suggested clonal diversity may have been underestimated. Nearly half of unique spike-specific TCRs reportedly recognized epitopes outside regions mutated in the B.1.351 and B.1.1.7 variants. After two AZD1222 doses, both the breadth and the depth of spike-specific TCRs were significantly higher than at day 0 and than in MenACWY recipients. In the small 56-69-year group, the increase in depth fell short of significance, most likely because of low power. Because no day 14 peak-response samples were available, repertoires were characterized only after the peak T cell response. Conclusions about previously exposed vaccinees were limited because only a handful of AZD1222 recipients were SARS-CoV-2 seropositive at baseline.

Per the publication, the time point label means: baseline before first vaccination. The vaccinee samples were drawn from two UK trials, COV001 and COV002, one of which was a single-blind randomized controlled phase 2/3 trial testing AZD1222 (ChAdOx1 nCoV-19) in healthy adults. For TCRbeta chain sequencing, PBMC samples from trial participants were taken at day 0 and at day 28 after the second dose. The TCR originated in an adult in good health. The rearranged chain carries TRBV7-9 and TRBJ1-2; 8 middle bases align to TRBD1. Source: peripheral blood, taken on day 0 of AZD1222 vaccination. The CDR3 here reads CASSRAFGQGYGYTF. The DNA sequence is as follows: TGTGCCAGCAGCCGGGCTTTTGGACAGGGCTATGGCTACACCTTC.